This TCR beta chain is drawn from a study of T cell responses to AZD1222 COVID-19 vaccine (dated by TCRdb to the early 2020s). Turning to the overall study: A total of just over 230 trial participants underwent TCR sequencing, of whom about 210 had received two doses of AZD1222 and approximately 26 had received two doses of the MenACWY control vaccine. Trial participants were enrolled into age subgroups of 18-55, 56-69 and 70-plus years, which contained roughly 150, 30 and 60 TCR-sequenced participants, respectively. Study-wide conclusions, independent of this receptor: A significant rise in spike-specific TCR breadth and depth was observed after two AZD1222 doses relative to day 0 and relative to MenACWY recipients. The 56-69-year group was small, and its depth increase did not reach significance, likely because of low power. Because no day 14 peak-response samples were available, the repertoires could be characterized only after the peak T cell response. Nearly half of unique spike-specific TCRs reportedly recognized epitopes outside regions mutated in the B.1.351 and B.1.1.7 variants. Conclusions about previously exposed vaccinees were limited because only 6 or 7 AZD1222 recipients were SARS-CoV-2 seropositive at baseline. Most participants were white British and females outnumbered males, and the authors suggested that clonal diversity may have been underestimated. Vaccine-associated CD4 TCRs spanned the whole spike protein, with dominant responses in regions 160-218 and 743-854.

The CDR3 holds 13 amino acids from the cysteine to the phenylalanine. This entry keeps only the CDR3 DNA: 39 bases, framed from base 1. CDR1 and CDR2 were assigned from the germline V gene as SNHLY and FYNNEI. Trimmed from V: 8 bases; trimmed from J: 7 bases; junction bases lacking a gene match: 5. Concerning this clone itself: Its antigen is not yet known. The input lacks base qualities; no much larger clone sits a single base away.

This specimen's time point label, per the study, means: baseline before first vaccination. The label giving this sample's treatment or condition can be read as: meningococcal conjugate vaccine given as trial control. Vaccinee samples came from UK trials COV001 and COV002, including a single-blind randomized controlled phase 2/3 trial of AZD1222 (ChAdOx1 nCoV-19) in healthy adults. For TCRbeta chain sequencing, PBMC samples were collected from trial participants at day 0 and at day 28 after the second dose. The CDR3 regions of human TCRbeta chains were analyzed by immunosequencing. For the original study's pipeline: Repertoire TCRs were checked for matches against a reference library of SARS-CoV-2-specific TCRs that had been generated using the MIRA antigen-specificity platform. Breadth was defined as the fraction of unique TCRs that were SARS-CoV-2-associated. Depth was defined as the fraction of total T cells that were SARS-CoV-2-associated. Using the MIRA data, each spike-specific TCR was mapped to the spike region that the TCR reacts to and placed in a CD4 or CD8 class. Log10-transformed breadth and depth values were compared by one-way ANOVA with Sidak's multiple comparisons tests. TCRdb took this table from immuneACCESS and kept in-frame rearrangements with V and J called. Such tables lack part of the clones; where checked against another copy, unresolved V genes explain under half of the gap, and the rest is unexplained. V, J and clone size reflect that table, while D and trimming were determined from the DNA. The sample yields roughly 140,000 clones; around 88% were counted once. The top ten clonotypes cover 3% to 4% of the sample.

This material consisted of peripheral blood, taken on day 0 of MenACWY control vaccination. The rearranged chain carries TRBV2 and TRBJ2-2, and 9 bases in between align with TRBD1. This receptor was taken from an adult in good health. The sequence in DNA is TGTGCCAGCCGGGACAGGGTTGTCGGGGAGCTGTTTTTT. It translates to CASRDRVVGELFF.